The sequence of this T cell receptor beta chain was determined in a study of Ad26.COV2.S vaccination and SARS-CoV-2 variants. Study results and limitations: Substantial breadth in spike-specific CD8+ and CD4+ T cell responses was reportedly seen after vaccination. Analyses of TCR breadth and depth may have underestimated total T cell responses.

Turning to this clone: What it recognizes is unknown.

Treatment here: about 20 received Ad26.COV2.S at low or high dose, single or two shots; about 5 received placebo; per-sample allocation not given. Following the first vaccine or placebo injection, samples were taken on day 63. Produced via immunoSEQ multiplex PCR; TCRdb's table is partial and in-frame only. The sample consists of 500,000 or so clones, 85% to 90% of them appearing once. This CDR3 is built from 12 residues. Germline V gene data show CDR1 as SGHNT and CDR2 as YENEEA. The V and J ends lost 4 bases and 14 bases, in that order; junction bases with no gene match: 10. This clonotype was sampled from a person between 18 and 59 years old who received the Ad26.COV2.S COVID-19 vaccine or a placebo. The chain has TRBV11-3 and TRBJ2-5; 7 bases line up with TRBD1. The source material was peripheral blood, sampled in a trial of Ad26.COV2.S vaccine versus placebo. CDR3 in DNA: TGTGCCAGCAGCTCCGCATACAGGGGTCCTTACTTC. Translated, it gives CASSSAYRGPYF.